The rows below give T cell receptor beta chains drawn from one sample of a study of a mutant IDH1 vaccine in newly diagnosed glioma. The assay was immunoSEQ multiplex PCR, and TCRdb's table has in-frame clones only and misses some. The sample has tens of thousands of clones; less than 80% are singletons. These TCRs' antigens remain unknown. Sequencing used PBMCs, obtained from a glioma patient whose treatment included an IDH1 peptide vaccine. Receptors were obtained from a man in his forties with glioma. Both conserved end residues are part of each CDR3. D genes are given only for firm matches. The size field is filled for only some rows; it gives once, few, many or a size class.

CDR3 DNA: TGTGCCAGCAGTTCCTCCCCCTCTAATGAAAAACTGTTTTTT
CDR3 protein: CASSSSPSNEKLFF
V gene: TRBV27
J gene: TRBJ1-4
D gene: -
clone size: -

CDR3 DNA: TGTGCCAGCAGTGCCCCCGGGCGTGCCAGCTCCTACAATGAGCAGTTCTTC
CDR3 protein: CASSAPGRASSYNEQFF
V gene: TRBV2
J gene: TRBJ2-1
D gene: -
clone size: -

CDR3 DNA: TGTGCCAGCAGTGACGACCCCGGGACCCGTAATCAGCCCCAGCATTTT
CDR3 protein: CASSDDPGTRNQPQHF
V gene: TRBV6-1
J gene: TRBJ1-5
D gene: -
clone size: -

CDR3 DNA: TGTGCCAGCAGCTCGGAACACCAGCCCCAGCATTTT
CDR3 protein: CASSSEHQPQHF
V gene: TRBV7-9
J gene: TRBJ1-5
D gene: -
clone size: few

CDR3 DNA: TGCGCCAGCAGCCACCTGCGTGGGACTAGCGGGAGGTACCAAGAGACCCAGTACTTC
CDR3 protein: CASSHLRGTSGRYQETQYF
V gene: TRBV4-1
J gene: TRBJ2-5
D gene: TRBD2
clone size: -

CDR3 DNA: TGCAGCGTTTATAAGGGTTCCAGAGCCGAAGCTTTCTTT
CDR3 protein: CSVYKGSRAEAFF
V gene: TRBV29-1
J gene: TRBJ1-1
D gene: -
clone size: -

CDR3 DNA: TGTGCCAGCACCCTTGACAGGGGCGTAAATAACTATGGCTACACCTTC
CDR3 protein: CASTLDRGVNNYGYTF
V gene: TRBV2
J gene: TRBJ1-2
D gene: TRBD1
clone size: -

CDR3 DNA: TGTGCCAGCAGAGATTCCGGGACGCCAGGAAACACCATATATTTT
CDR3 protein: CASRDSGTPGNTIYF
V gene: TRBV6-1
J gene: TRBJ1-3
D gene: -
clone size: -

CDR3 DNA: TGCGCCAGCAGCGTGGGGACTAGCGGGGGAGATACGCAGTATTTT
CDR3 protein: CASSVGTSGGDTQYF
V gene: TRBV5-1
J gene: TRBJ2-3
D gene: TRBD2
clone size: once

CDR3 DNA: TGTGCTAGTGGTTTAGAAAAGACGGGGGCCTCTGGAAACACCATATATTTT
CDR3 protein: CASGLEKTGASGNTIYF
V gene: TRBV12-5
J gene: TRBJ1-3
D gene: -
clone size: medium-sized